This T cell receptor beta chain was profiled in a study of blood T cells in healthy people across ages. Study as a whole: Per two T cells, about one barcoded beta molecule was captured through template switching. Study observations and caveats: Those diversity estimates obtained from one million T cells were thought to be underestimates. Nothing was known about donor CMV status, and this possibly confounded expanded clonotype changes.

The ends lost 7 bases at V and 2 bases at J; junction bases unmatched: 5. This CDR3 is built from 14 residues. Germline CDR1 and CDR2: MDHEN and SYDVKM. Donors each provided 8 to 10 milliliters of peripheral blood. As regards this clonotype: The antigen is not known.

The use of a sample-barcoded 5' primer and a J-beta primer mix characterized a second PCR of 7 to 11 cycles. TCRdb re-called the 5' RACE reads with MiXCR, one entry per CDR3 protein. The data show about 780,000 distinct CDR3 sequences, with 46% seen just once and over 15% held by the top ten. Specimen: blood. The receptor was isolated from an elderly man in good health. The V and J genes are TRBV28 and TRBJ2-5; 9 bases line up with TRBD1. CDR3 DNA sequence: TGTGCCAGCATTGACAGGGGGGGTCAAGAGACCCAGTACTTC. Amino acid sequence: CASIDRGGQETQYF. The full variable domain, with the rest looked up from reference TRBV28 and TRBJ2-5, is DVKVTQSSRYLVKRTGEKVFLECVQDMDHENMFWYRQDPGLGLRLIYFSYDVKMKEKGDIPEGYSVSREKKERFSLILESASTNQTSMYLCASIDRGGQETQYFGPGTRLLVL.